This T cell receptor beta chain was identified in a study of low-dose radiotherapy and immunotherapy resistance in tumors (dated by TCRdb to between 2020 and 2023). Study-level background: Cohort 1 received 0.5 Gy per fraction every 2 weeks, with a prescribed total PTV dose of 6.5 Gy. For Cohort 2, the dose was 1 Gy per fraction given every two weeks, adding up to 13 Gy in total across 26 weeks. Patients were given nivolumab as a 240 mg flat dose every two weeks and ipilimumab at 1 mg/kg every six weeks, with both drugs delivered intravenously. Every two weeks, patients got intravenous cyclophosphamide at 200 mg/m2, given one day ahead of each radiation and immunotherapy administration. Patients took aspirin 300 mg orally once daily for four cycles, starting on cycle 1 day 1. The trial did not randomize participants into treatment groups. Eight patients were included in the translational analysis, namely three from the first dose cohort plus the first five from the second dose cohort.

The listed sequencing device is Illumina HiSeq 2500. First-strand cDNA was synthesized using Superscript III and a set of TRAV- and TRBV-specific primers, so that both TCRalpha and TCRbeta chains were covered. A roughly 18-cycle PCR with Phusion amplified the TCRs, pairing a constant-region primer with the adapter that was attached to the V primers. Isolated mRNA was amplified with the MessageAmp II aRNA Amplification Kit, using a roughly 15-hour in vitro transcription at 37°C. The Dynabeads mRNA DIRECT Purification Kit was used to isolate the mRNA for TCR sequencing. Indexed Illumina adapters were added in a second Phusion PCR of approximately 25 cycles, after which AMPure XP beads were used to purify the products. As for the authors' bioinformatics: Custom Perl scripts were used to pool TCR sequences that encoded the same protein, to remove out-of-frame sequences, and to calculate the abundance of each clonotype. Any TCR sequence backed by just one read was left out of the analysis. Repertoire metrics included Shannon entropy, Gini index, clonality, richness, and frequency of TCRs shared between repertoires. TCRdb redid the processing of the public reads, applying fastp at Q25 and MiXCR, and retained in-frame beta chains. Identical CDR3 proteins give one entry, which carries the most common genes and DNA. The V and J calls here are based on TCRdb, not the publication. The sample profile shows 30,000 or so distinct CDR3 sequences; approximately 49% of them were found once. The ten largest account for 5.7% of the sample.

Points on this clonotype: There is no known antigen for this receptor. Base qualities are not provided; no much larger clone lies one nucleotide away.

Counted from cysteine to phenylalanine, this CDR3 has 15 amino acids. Only CDR3 DNA remains: 45 bases, in frame from the first base. V is pruned by 4 bases and J by 9 bases, leaving 15 bases of the junction without a gene match. CDR1 and CDR2, looked up from the germline V gene (reference sequence), are SGHKS and YYEKEE. The time point label on this specimen signifies: after trial treatment. According to the study, the label for this sample's treatment or condition signals: LDRT plus nivolumab, ipilimumab, low-dose cyclophosphamide and aspirin (RACIN trial). Donors were enrolled in RACIN, a single-arm phase I dose-escalation trial in which nivolumab, ipilimumab, aspirin, low-dose cyclophosphamide and low-dose radiotherapy were combined. To be eligible, a patient needed to have an advanced solid tumor that was TIL-negative.

The receptor was isolated from a male donor with gallbladder cancer. The chain joins TRBV5-5 to TRBJ2-7; TRBD2 lines up with 8 middle nucleotides. Sequencing was performed on PBMCs, taken after low-dose radiotherapy plus immunotherapy. Read as DNA, the sequence is TGTGCCAGCAGCCCGAGGGACGACCTAGCGGGCGCGCAGTACTTC. Its product reads: CASSPRDDLAGAQYF. With all but the CDR3 taken from the reference TRBV5-5 and TRBJ2-7 genes, the full variable domain is: DAGVTQSPTHLIKTRGQQVTLRCSPISGHKSVSWYQQVLGQGPQFIFQYYEKEERGRGNFPDRFSARQFPNYSSELNVNALLLGDSALYLCASSPRDDLAGAQYFGPGTRLTVT.